This passage covers 17 T cell receptor beta chains from one sample sequenced in a study of Graves' ophthalmopathy and Graves' hyperthyroidism. RNA served as the template for amplifying TCR beta CDR3 regions. RT-PCR in the first round used HTBI primers; a second-round multiplex PCR followed. One entry per CDR3 protein, called by TCRdb with MiXCR from the multiplex PCR reads. The table has fewer than 600,000 distinct CDR3 sequences, over 13% seen once; the top ten hold 9.8%. The sample consisted of blood. Every receptor here comes from a woman between 25 and 40 years old with Graves' ophthalmopathy.

This clonotype was recorded many times. The chain is built from TRBV28 and TRBJ2-7; the D gene is possibly TRBD1 (5 bases). V was shortened by 7 bases and J by 2 bases, with 12 bases between the two germline ends. Germline-derived CDR1 and CDR2 are MDHEN and SYDVKM. The CDR3 runs to 13 residues. The CDR3 spells CASTLTVAYEQYF. For the CDR3, the DNA is TGTGCCAGCACCCTGACAGTAGCCTACGAGCAGTACTTC.

The chain employs TRBV7-2 and TRBJ2-5; D may correspond to TRBD1 or TRBD2 (5 bases each). This CDR3 region has 15 residues. Germline loops: CDR1 SGHTA, CDR2 FQGNSA. Between the trimmed V and J ends, which lost 5 bases and 5 bases, there was a span of 18 bases. CDR3 sequence reads: CASSTRSGWGETQYF. The CDR3, as DNA: TGTGCCAGCAGCACCCGGTCGGGATGGGGGGAGACCCAGTACTTC.

This clonotype was seen at least ten times. V and J are TRBV6-1 and TRBJ2-7; no reliable D call. There are 14 residues in the CDR3. Germline-derived CDR1 and CDR2 are MNHNS and SASEGT. The ends were cut back, 5 bases at V and 4 bases at J, with 15 bases in the middle. The CDR3 is CASSNPSRFYEQYF. As DNA, the CDR3 is TGTGCCAGCAGTAACCCTTCTAGGTTTTACGAGCAGTACTTC.

This clonotype was observed at least ten times. The chain carries TRBV13 and TRBJ2-7, with 8 bases matching TRBD1. The V and J ends lost 1 base and 0 bases, in that order; junction bases with no gene match: 5. The CDR3 loop spans 16 amino acids. The germline V gene encodes CDR1 PRHDT and CDR2 FYEKMQ (reference sequence). The CDR3 reads CASSLAGTGNSYEQYF. CDR3 in DNA: TGTGCCAGCAGCTTAGCAGGGACAGGTAACTCCTACGAGCAGTACTTC. Together with reference TRBV13 and TRBJ2-7, the CDR3 gives the full variable domain: AAGVIQSPRHLIKEKRETATLKCYPIPRHDTVYWYQQGPGQDPQFLISFYEKMQSDKGSIPDRFSAQQFSDYHSELNMSSLELGDSALYFCASSLAGTGNSYEQYFGPGTRLTVT.

This clonotype was observed at least ten times. This sequence joins TRBV6-5 and TRBJ2-7; the D call may be TRBD1 or TRBD2 (5 bases each). CDR1 is MNHEY, CDR2 SVGAGI, per germline. Trimming left V 0 bases short and J 6 bases short, with 9 bases between. CDR3 length: 13 amino acids. This CDR3 reads CASSYSRGAEQYF. As DNA, the CDR3 is TGTGCCAGCAGTTACTCGAGAGGGGCCGAGCAGTACTTC.

There are a few counts of this clonotype. One end of the junction varies from germline; a read error may be responsible. The chain carries TRBV5-1 and TRBJ2-7; D remains ambiguous. Germline V gives CDR1 SGHRS, CDR2 YFSETQ. The CDR3 is made up of 11 amino acids. The CDR3 DNA reads TGCGCCGGCAGCTTGGAAAGTGAGCAGTACTTC. Translated, it gives CAGSLESEQYF.

This chain connects TRBV2 to TRBJ2-3; TRBD2 aligns across 7 bases. CDR3 size: 16 residues. Trimming took 7 bases from V and 2 from J; bases not matched to a gene: 12. In germline, CDR1 is SNHLY, CDR2 FYNNEI. CDR3: CASNERTSDYTDTQYF. CDR3 in DNA: TGTGCCAGCAACGAAAGAACTAGCGACTACACAGATACGCAGTATTTT. Full variable domain (missing parts from reference TRBV2 and TRBJ2-3): EPEVTQTPSHQVTQMGQEVILRCVPISNHLYFYWYRQILGQKVEFLVSFYNNEISEKSEIFDDQFSVERPDGSNFTLKIRSTKLEDSAMYFCASNERTSDYTDTQYFGPGTRLTVL.

This clonotype was picked up many times. V usage is TRBV29-1 and J usage is TRBJ2-7; 8 bases map to TRBD1. After removal of 6 bases from V and 1 base from J, the junction contained 2 bases not matched to a gene. CDR1 is SQVTM and CDR2 is ANQGSEA in the germline V gene. There are 12 residues in the CDR3. The CDR3 protein is CSVRQGSYEQYF. Written as DNA, the CDR3 is TGCAGCGTCCGACAGGGGTCCTACGAGCAGTACTTC.

This clonotype was counted many times. The J gene is TRBJ1-2, the V gene TRBV12-3 or TRBV12-4; the match to TRBD1 covers 12 bases. The CDR3 spans 16 residues. V gave up 7 bases and J gave up 4 bases; unmatched junction bases: 10. CDR3 sequence reads: CASKTAGQGAGYGYTF. As DNA, the CDR3 is TGTGCCAGCAAAACTGCGGGACAGGGGGCTGGCTATGGCTACACCTTC.

This clonotype occurred many times. The chain carries TRBV19 and TRBJ1-1; 7 bases match TRBD1. V lost 6 bases to trimming and J lost 4 bases; unmatched junction nucleotides: 8. Germline loops: CDR1 LNHDA, CDR2 SQIVND (reference sequence). The CDR3 spans 14 residues. The CDR3 DNA follows: TGTGCCAGTAGGAGGACAGACAGGGCCACTGAAGCTTTCTTT. Protein: CASRRTDRATEAFF.

In its sample, this clonotype was seen many times. The rearrangement uses TRBV6-1 and TRBJ1-2; no clear D gene. Germline CDR1 and CDR2: MNHNS and SASEGT. Trimming shortened V by 8 bases and J by 5 bases, and 6 bases separated the two germline ends. The CDR3 loop spans 10 amino acids. CDR3 in amino acids: CASEGYGYTF. In DNA form, the CDR3 reads TGTGCCAGCGAAGGGTATGGCTACACCTTC.

V is TRBV9 and J is TRBJ1-6, with TRBD1 matching 7 bases. The ends lost 2 bases at V and 7 bases at J; junction bases unmatched: 3. CDR1 SGDLS and CDR2 YYNGEE come from the germline V gene. CDR3 length equals 14 residues. The CDR3 sequence: CASSVLDRNSPLHF. The CDR3 DNA sequence: TGTGCCAGCAGCGTCCTGGACAGGAATTCACCCCTCCACTTT.

The rearrangement links TRBV28 to TRBJ1-1; D gene unclear. The CDR3 is 15 residues long. Trimming pared 5 bases from V and 0 bases from J, leaving 13 bases between. From germline, CDR1 is MDHEN and CDR2 SYDVKM. CDR3 protein: CASSLTAGMNTEAFF. DNA for the CDR3: TGTGCCAGCAGTCTCACCGCGGGAATGAACACTGAAGCTTTCTTT.

The rearrangement links TRBV29-1 to TRBJ1-6, with 10 bases matching TRBD1. This CDR3 is built from 15 residues. Per germline, CDR1 SQVTM and CDR2 ANQGSEA. Germline trimming cut 5 bases from V and 3 bases from J; bases unmatched to any gene: 4. The CDR3 is CSVRTGGLYNSPLHF. The CDR3 DNA follows: TGCAGCGTTCGGACAGGGGGTCTCTATAATTCACCCCTCCACTTT.

This clonotype was seen ten or more times. V is TRBV2 and J is TRBJ1-1; perhaps TRBD1 as D (6 bases). Germline values: CDR1 SNHLY, CDR2 FYNNEI. This CDR3 is 12 amino acids long. V lost 6 bases and J lost 8, with 13 bases in between. CDR3 sequence reads: CASRGEGDEAFF. The CDR3 nucleotides read TGTGCCAGCAGGGGTGAGGGGGACGAAGCTTTCTTT.

The rearrangement joins TRBV4-1 to TRBJ1-2, with no clear D. The CDR3 runs to 12 residues. Trimming pared 3 bases from V and 7 bases from J, leaving 9 bases between. Germline V gives CDR1 MGHRA, CDR2 YSYEKL. The DNA for the CDR3 is TGCGCCAGCAGCCACCGGGCTGGTGGCTACACCTTC. Translated: CASSHRAGGYTF.

Turning to this clonotype: Possible read error: a much larger clone is one base away. V gene TRBV28 combines with J gene TRBJ2-5, with 8 bases lining up with TRBD2. CDR1 and CDR2 (germline): MDHEN, SYDVKM. The CDR3 is 17 residues long. CDR3 loop: CASILSGLSGGEETQYF. CDR3 sequence (DNA): TGTGCCAGCATTTTAAGTGGGTTGAGCGGGGGAGAAGAGACCCAGTACTTC.